Following are 7 T cell receptor beta chains from one sample sequenced in a study of spatial heterogeneity in lung cancer. Time point here: sample taken at primary tumor resection. Broader study findings: Mutation tallies in tumors tracked expanded intratumoral alpha and beta TCR counts.

TCRdb used MiXCR to reprocess the 5' RACE reads, holding one entry per CDR3 protein. The sample yields approximately 6,900 distinct CDR3 sequences, 12% seen once. Their target antigens are unknown. The sequences come from lung tumor tissue, collected at surgery. These receptors were obtained from a male donor with early-stage non-small cell lung cancer.

This clonotype is termed large. The chain recombines TRBV19 with TRBJ2-7; D not resolved. Germline assignment: CDR1 LNHDA and CDR2 SQIVND (reference sequence). The V gene lost 2 bases and the J gene lost 5 bases, with 16 bases spanning the gap. The CDR3 extends over 15 amino acids. The chain's CDR3 is CASSISTTPANEQYF. DNA for the CDR3: TGTGCCAGTAGTATATCGACGACGCCGGCCAACGAGCAGTACTTC. The full variable domain, in which reference TRBV19 and TRBJ2-7 provide the parts outside the CDR3, is DGGITQSPKYLFRKEGQNVTLSCEQNLNHDAMYWYRQDPGQGLRLIYYSQIVNDFQKGDIAEGYSVSREKKESFPLTVTSAQKNPTAFYLCASSISTTPANEQYFGPGTRLTVT.

By frequency in the sample, this clonotype is medium-sized. For the CDR3, the DNA is TGCGCCAGCAGCTTGGATAGGGGCCCCTACGAGCAGTACTTC. The encoded protein is CASSLDRGPYEQYF. The gene calls are TRBV5-1 and TRBJ2-7; weak D call: TRBD1 (5 bases). CDR1 and CDR2 from the germline V gene are SGHRS and YFSETQ. This CDR3 region has 14 residues. V lost 0 bases, J lost 2 bases, and 9 bases lay in between.

The chain joins TRBV19 to TRBJ2-7; 7 nucleotides match TRBD1. Germline CDR1 reads LNHDA; CDR2 reads SQIVND (reference sequence). The CDR3 is 17 residues long. Trimming took 5 bases from V and 3 from J; bases not matched to a gene: 16. The CDR3 here is CASSPSATGVLVYEQYF. CDR3 in DNA: TGTGCCAGTAGTCCCTCCGCTACAGGGGTTTTAGTCTACGAGCAGTACTTC.

This clonotype was counted only a few times. The chain has TRBV29-1 and TRBJ1-1; 9 bases are shared with TRBD1. V gave up 5 bases and J gave up 5 bases; unmatched junction bases: 9. This CDR3 region has 14 residues. CDR1 and CDR2 (germline): SQVTM, ANQGSEA. The CDR3 nucleotides are TGCAGCGTTACCCCGTCCGGGACAGGGACTGAAGCTTTCTTT. This encodes CSVTPSGTGTEAFF. The full variable domain, its missing parts supplied by reference TRBV29-1 and TRBJ1-1, is SAVISQKPSRDICQRGTSLTIQCQVDSQVTMMFWYRQQPGQSLTLIATANQGSEATYESGFVIDKFPISRPNLTFSTLTVSNMSPEDSSIYLCSVTPSGTGTEAFFGQGTRLTVV.

By sample share, this clonotype is large. The chain links TRBV7-2 to TRBJ2-1; 7 bases fit TRBD2. The CDR3 loop spans 11 amino acids. Unmatched junction bases numbered 6, after V lost 8 bases and J lost 11 bases. Germline V gives CDR1 SGHTA, CDR2 FQGNSA. CDR3: CASGEGWKQFF. CDR3 coding DNA: TGTGCCAGCGGGGAGGGTTGGAAGCAGTTCTTC. Combining the CDR3 with reference TRBV7-2 and TRBJ2-1 gives the whole variable domain GAGVSQSPSNKVTEKGKDVELRCDPISGHTALYWYRQSLGQGLEFLIYFQGNSAPDKSGLPSDRFSAERTGGSVSTLTIQRTQQEDSAVYLCASGEGWKQFFGPGTRLTVL.

This clonotype was counted at least ten times. The chain carries TRBV18 and TRBJ2-5; 10 bases map to TRBD1. V was pared by 1 base and J by 3 bases, with 2 bases of the junction left unmatched. The CDR3 is 15 amino acids. The V gene's germline CDR1 is KGHSH and CDR2 LQKENI. The CDR3 nucleotides read TGTGCCAGCTCACCACGACAGGGGGCAGAAGAGACCCAGTACTTC. This translates into CASSPRQGAEETQYF.

Many counts were recorded for this clonotype. The chain employs TRBV7-8 and TRBJ2-3; the D is unclear. Trimming pared 1 base from V and 1 base from J, leaving 9 bases between. The germline V gene has CDR1 SGHVS and CDR2 FQNEAQ. The CDR3 is 15 amino acids. CDR3 residues: CASSLGGFRTDTQYF. In DNA, the CDR3 is TGTGCCAGCAGCTTAGGCGGTTTTCGCACAGATACGCAGTATTTT.